These 5 T cell receptor beta chains share one sample of origin, sequenced in a study of blood T cells in healthy people across ages. A sample-barcoded 5' primer and a J-beta primer mix were used in a second PCR of about 6 to 11 cycles. TCRdb processed the 5' RACE reads anew with MiXCR; each CDR3 protein has one entry. The data show about 1.1 million distinct CDR3 sequences, roughly two fifths seen once. The sequenced sample was blood. The receptors derive from a young man in good health.

This clonotype was observed many times. CDR3 DNA: TGTGCCAGCAGTTCCGCTGACACGCTCTATGGCTACACCTTC. Translated: CASSSADTLYGYTF. J is TRBJ1-2 and V is TRBV27, with D uncertain. The ends were cut back, 4 bases at V and 4 bases at J, with 13 bases in the middle. The CDR3 contains 14 residues. Germline assignment: CDR1 MNHEY and CDR2 SMNVEV (reference sequence).

This clonotype has just a few counts. Sequence at one end of the junction differs from germline and may be a read error. The rearrangement links TRBV6-6 to TRBJ2-3, with D possibly TRBD2 on 5 matching bases. Germline CDR1 is MNHNY and CDR2 is SVGAGI (reference sequence). This CDR3 spans 13 amino acids. This CDR3 is CASCVASTDTQYF. In DNA form, the CDR3 reads TGTGCCAGCTGCGTCGCTAGCACGGATACGCAGTATTTT.

There are a few counts of this clonotype. The rearrangement uses TRBV29-1 and TRBJ2-2, with unresolved D. Germline V lookup: CDR1 SQVTM, CDR2 ANQGSEA. V was pared by 7 bases and J by 7 bases, with 13 bases between. The CDR3 is made up of 12 amino acids. DNA of the CDR3: TGCAGCGCCGCGCACGACGGCGGGGAGCTGTTTTTT. Its protein is CSAAHDGGELFF.

The rearrangement uses TRBV20-1 and TRBJ1-2, with unresolved D. V gave up 1 base and J gave up 0 bases, with 12 bases separating them. Germline-derived CDR1 and CDR2 are DFQATT and SNEGSKA (reference sequence). The CDR3 consists of 15 residues. The CDR3 sequence: CSARVRQLANYGYTF. Here the CDR3 DNA reads TGCAGTGCTAGAGTGAGGCAACTAGCTAACTATGGCTACACCTTC.

The table lists this clonotype with a count of one. A junction boundary mismatches the germline segment, possibly from a read error. The genes are TRBV5-6 and TRBJ2-3, with TRBD2 identical over 7 bases. This CDR3 contains 16 residues. Germline V gene data show CDR1 as SGHDT and CDR2 as YYEEEE. For the CDR3, the DNA is TGTGCCAGCAGCTTGCAGCTCCAGCGGGGTACAGATGCGCAGTATTTT. Amino acid sequence: CASSLQLQRGTDAQYF.